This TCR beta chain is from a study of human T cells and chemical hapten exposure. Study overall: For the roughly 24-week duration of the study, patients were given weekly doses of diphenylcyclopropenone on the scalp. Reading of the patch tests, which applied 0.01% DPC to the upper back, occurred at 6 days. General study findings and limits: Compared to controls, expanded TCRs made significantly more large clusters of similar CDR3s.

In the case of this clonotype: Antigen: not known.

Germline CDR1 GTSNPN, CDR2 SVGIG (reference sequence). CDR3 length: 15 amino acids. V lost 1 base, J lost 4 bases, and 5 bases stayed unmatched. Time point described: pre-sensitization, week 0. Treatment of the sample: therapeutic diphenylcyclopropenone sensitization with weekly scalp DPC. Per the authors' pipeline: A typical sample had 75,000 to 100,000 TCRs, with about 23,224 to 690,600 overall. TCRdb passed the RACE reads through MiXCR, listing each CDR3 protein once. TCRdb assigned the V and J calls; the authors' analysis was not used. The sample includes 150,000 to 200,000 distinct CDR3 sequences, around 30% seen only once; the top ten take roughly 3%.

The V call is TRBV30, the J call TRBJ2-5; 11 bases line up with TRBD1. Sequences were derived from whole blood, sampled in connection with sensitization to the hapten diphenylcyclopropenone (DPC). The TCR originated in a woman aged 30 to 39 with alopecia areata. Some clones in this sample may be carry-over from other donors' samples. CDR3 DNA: TGTGCCTGGAGTGGAGGACAGGGGGCTCGAGAGACCCAGTACTTC. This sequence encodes CAWSGGQGARETQYF.